This TCR beta chain was recorded in a study of blood T cell repertoires in COVID-19. Clones were read by immunoSEQ multiplex PCR, and TCRdb kept only the in-frame ones, dropping some. Found here are approximately 210,000 clones, about nine tenths of them singletons; the top ten hold about 9.9%. The Seattle patients, enrolled during active infection, were followed longitudinally. The clonotype was recovered from a middle-aged man with COVID-19, enrolled during active disease. Specimen: peripheral blood.

The CDR3 reads CASSLEDRAFEQYF. The CDR3 nucleotides read TGTGCCAGCAGCTTGGAGGACAGGGCTTTTGAGCAGTACTTC. The chain carries TRBV5-4 and TRBJ2-7; 8 bases are a match to TRBD1. CDR1 and CDR2 from the germline V gene are SGHNT and YYREEE (reference sequence). The length of the CDR3 is 14 residues. The trim removed 0 bases at V and 7 bases at J, leaving 6 bases unmatched.